This T cell receptor beta chain was retrieved from a study of immune evolution from preneoplasia to lung adenocarcinoma. Whole-study context: HLA loss of heterozygosity: about 7% AIS, less than 18% MIA, more than 25% ADC, none AAH. Overall study results and limits: Highest clonality occurred in KRAS-mutant, not EGFR-mutant or double wild-type, nodules. Clonality was highest in normal lung, lower in later-stage lesions apparently.

This CDR3 contains 15 residues. The V gene lost 5 bases and the J gene lost 1 base, with 13 bases spanning the gap. CDR1 and CDR2 from the germline V gene are MNHEY and SMNVEV (reference sequence). Turning to this clone: The antigen is undetermined.

Produced via immunoSEQ multiplex PCR; TCRdb's table is partial and in-frame only. The data show roughly 5,000 clones, 70% to 80% seen once. The V gene is TRBV27, the J gene TRBJ2-3, with D possibly being TRBD2 (5 bases). The TCR originated in a person aged 60 to 85 with lung adenocarcinoma. Sequenced sample: FFPE minimally invasive lung adenocarcinoma tissue. The CDR3 is CASSDYLVGTDTQYF. The CDR3 bases are TGTGCCAGCAGTGACTACCTCGTGGGCACAGATACGCAGTATTTT.